The next 14 T cell receptor beta chains were all read from a single sample in a study of blood T cell repertoires in COVID-19. Assay used: immunoSEQ multiplex PCR; TCRdb lists only in-frame clones, some missing. This table holds over 200,000 clones, roughly 87% found once. The sequenced sample consisted of peripheral blood. The receptor source for this set is a man aged 40-49 years with active or convalescent COVID-19.

The chain joins TRBV2 to TRBJ2-7; 8 bases match TRBD2. The CDR3 runs to 15 residues. Germline trimming cut 3 bases from V and 2 bases from J; bases unmatched to any gene: 6. The germline V gene has CDR1 SNHLY and CDR2 FYNNEI. Here the CDR3 reads CASSDSAGAPYEQYF. In DNA, the CDR3 is TGTGCCAGCAGTGACTCAGCGGGAGCGCCCTACGAGCAGTACTTC.

The chain links TRBV9 to TRBJ1-4; the match to TRBD1 covers 12 bases. This CDR3 has 18 residues. Unmatched junction bases numbered 12, after V lost 1 base and J lost 8 bases. Germline V gene data show CDR1 as SGDLS and CDR2 as YYNGEE. This chain's CDR3 is CASSVPGQGARVAEKLFF. The CDR3, as DNA: TGTGCCAGCAGCGTACCGGGACAGGGGGCGCGGGTAGCAGAAAAACTGTTTTTT.

V gene TRBV30 combines with J gene TRBJ1-5, with a weak D call TRBD1 (6 bases). V gave up 1 base and J gave up 7 bases, with 8 bases separating them. Germline V lookup: CDR1 GTSNPN, CDR2 SVGIG (reference sequence). The CDR3 covers 12 residues. The chain's CDR3 is CAWSGTVQPQHF. For the CDR3, the DNA is TGTGCCTGGAGTGGGACAGTGCAGCCCCAGCATTTT.

The rearrangement uses TRBV3-1 (or the pseudogene TRBV3-2) and TRBJ1-5; 8 bases map to TRBD1. Germline V gene lookup returns CDR1 LGHDT and CDR2 YNNKEL (reference sequence). This CDR3 is 15 amino acids long. V shed 3 bases, J shed 2 bases, and the junction held 3 bases outside the gene matches. CDR3 protein: CASSHSGQGNQPQHF. The CDR3 DNA sequence: TGTGCCAGCAGCCACTCGGGACAGGGCAATCAGCCCCAGCATTTT.

The rearrangement links TRBV7-3 to TRBJ1-5; a possible D gene is TRBD1 (5 bases). V was cut by 6 bases and J by 4 bases, with 10 bases left in between. Germline V gene data show CDR1 as SGHTA and CDR2 as FQGTGA. CDR3 length: 13 residues. CDR3 sequence (DNA): TGTGCCAGCAGGGCGAACAGGAATCAGCCCCAGCATTTT. Encoded protein: CASRANRNQPQHF.

J is TRBJ1-1 and V is TRBV15, with D perhaps matching TRBD1 (6 bases). Looked up from germline, CDR1 is LNHNV and CDR2 is YYDKDF (reference sequence). Trimming stripped 5 bases from V and 1 base from J, with 11 bases between. CDR3 length: 14 residues. The CDR3 DNA reads TGTGCCACCAGCGGTATGGGACAGAACACTGAAGCTTTCTTT. It encodes CATSGMGQNTEAFF.

J is TRBJ1-5 and V is TRBV6-5; 7 bases align to TRBD1. V gave up 4 bases and J gave up 2 bases; unmatched junction bases: 8. The germline CDR1 and CDR2 sequences are MNHEY and SVGAGI. The CDR3 has 16 amino acids. CDR3 amino acids: CASSSKTGLRNQPQHF. The CDR3 bases are TGTGCCAGCAGTTCGAAGACAGGGCTGCGCAATCAGCCCCAGCATTTT.

The chain couples TRBV4-1 to TRBJ2-7, with D tentatively TRBD1 (5 bases). The CDR3 extends over 15 amino acids. Germline assignment: CDR1 MGHRA and CDR2 YSYEKL. V lost 4 bases, J lost 4 bases, and 17 bases lay in between. CDR3 protein: CASSRSSLAGYEQYF. DNA for the CDR3: TGCGCCAGCAGCCGATCCTCACTCGCAGGGTACGAGCAGTACTTC.

The CDR3 protein is CASSVVSAGGRNEQFF. The CDR3 region has the DNA TGTGCCAGCAGCGTAGTCTCAGCGGGAGGGCGAAATGAGCAGTTCTTC. The rearrangement links TRBV9 to TRBJ2-1; the match to TRBD2 covers 10 bases. The CDR3 is 16 amino acids. V lost 0 bases, J lost 7 bases, and 7 bases stayed unmatched. The V gene's germline CDR1 is SGDLS and CDR2 YYNGEE.

A word on this clone: A junction boundary mismatches the germline segment, possibly from a read error. The rearrangement joins TRBV7-7 to TRBJ1-5; weak D call: TRBD1 (5 bases). This CDR3 contains 15 residues. Germline CDR1 is SSHAT and CDR2 is FNYEAQ (reference sequence). The CDR3 DNA follows: TGTGCTAGCAGGAACCAGGGAAGGGTGAATCAGCCCCAGCATTTT. Encoded protein: CASRNQGRVNQPQHF.

The V call is TRBV2, the J call TRBJ1-2, with D possibly TRBD1 on 5 matching bases. V dropped 8 bases and J dropped 8 bases, with 18 bases sitting between them. From germline, CDR1 is SNHLY and CDR2 FYNNEI. This CDR3 spans 13 amino acids. The CDR3 DNA reads TGTGCCAGCGAAGTCGGGGGGACCGAAGGCTACACCTTC. This translates into CASEVGGTEGYTF.

V usage is TRBV27 and J usage is TRBJ2-5; 7 bases line up with TRBD1. The CDR3 length is 16 residues. CDR1 is MNHEY, CDR2 SMNVEV, per germline (reference sequence). The ends lost 6 bases at V and 0 bases at J; junction bases unmatched: 10. In DNA form, the CDR3 reads TGTGCCAGCAGCCTAATAACAGGGGATCACCAAGAGACCCAGTACTTC. Translation gives CASSLITGDHQETQYF.

DNA of the CDR3: TGCGCCAGCAGCTTGGAACCCCAACTAGCGGGAGGCAGGAGGGAGACCCAGTACTTC. This translates into CASSLEPQLAGGRRETQYF. The chain employs TRBV5-1 and TRBJ2-5; 12 positions agree with TRBD2. Germline V gene lookup returns CDR1 SGHRS and CDR2 YFSETQ. V lost 0 bases and J lost 5; bases outside the gene matches: 14. The CDR3 runs to 19 residues.

V is TRBV9 and J is TRBJ2-5, with 7 bases matching TRBD1. Germline V gene lookup returns CDR1 SGDLS and CDR2 YYNGEE. V was pared by 0 bases and J by 5 bases, with 10 bases of the junction left unmatched. This CDR3 comprises 16 residues. The CDR3 nucleotides read TGTGCCAGCAGCGTAGCGGTATGGACAGGCCAGGAGACCCAGTACTTC. Its translation is CASSVAVWTGQETQYF.